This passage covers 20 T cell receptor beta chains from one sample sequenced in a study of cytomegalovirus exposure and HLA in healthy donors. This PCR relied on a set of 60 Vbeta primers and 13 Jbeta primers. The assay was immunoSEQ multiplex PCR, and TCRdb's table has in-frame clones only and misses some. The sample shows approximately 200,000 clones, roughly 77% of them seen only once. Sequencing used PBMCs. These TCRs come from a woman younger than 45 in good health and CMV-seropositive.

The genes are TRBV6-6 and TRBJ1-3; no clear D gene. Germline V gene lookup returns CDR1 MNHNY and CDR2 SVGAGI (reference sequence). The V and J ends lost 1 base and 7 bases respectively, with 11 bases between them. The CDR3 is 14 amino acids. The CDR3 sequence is CASSYWPGGNTIYF. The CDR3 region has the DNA TGTGCCAGCAGTTACTGGCCAGGAGGCAACACCATATATTTT.

This CDR3 is CASKPGGIGNEQFF. CDR3 nucleotides: TGTGCCAGCAAACCGGGAGGGATTGGCAATGAGCAGTTCTTC. The chain employs TRBV2 and TRBJ2-1, with TRBD2 matching 8 bases. V was clipped by 7 bases and J by 6 bases; unmatched bases: 8. CDR1 and CDR2 from the germline V gene are SNHLY and FYNNEI. The CDR3 is 14 amino acids.

The CDR3 region is CASRVPGGDTQYF. The CDR3 DNA is TGTGCCAGTAGGGTGCCAGGAGGGGATACGCAGTATTTT. The J gene is TRBJ2-3, the V gene TRBV19, with a possible D match to TRBD2 (6 bases). Germline V lookup: CDR1 LNHDA, CDR2 SQIVND (reference sequence). Trimming took off 6 bases at V and 6 bases at J, with 13 bases between the two ends. CDR3 length: 13 amino acids. Full variable domain (missing parts from reference TRBV19 and TRBJ2-3): DGGITQSPKYLFRKEGQNVTLSCEQNLNHDAMYWYRQDPGQGLRLIYYSQIVNDFQKGDIAEGYSVSREKKESFPLTVTSAQKNPTAFYLCASRVPGGDTQYFGPGTRLTVL.

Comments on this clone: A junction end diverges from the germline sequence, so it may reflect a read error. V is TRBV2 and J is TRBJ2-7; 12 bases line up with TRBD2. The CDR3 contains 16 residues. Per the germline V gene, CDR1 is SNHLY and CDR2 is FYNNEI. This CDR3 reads CASSERLAGGAYEFCF. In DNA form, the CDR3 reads TGTGCCAGCAGTGAACGGCTAGCGGGAGGGGCCTACGAGTTTTGCTTC.

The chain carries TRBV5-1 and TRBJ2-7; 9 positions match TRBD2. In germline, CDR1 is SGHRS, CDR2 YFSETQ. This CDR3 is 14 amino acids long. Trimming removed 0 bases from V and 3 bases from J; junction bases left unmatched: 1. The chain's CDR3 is CASSLGLADYEQYF. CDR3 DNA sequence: TGCGCCAGCAGCTTGGGACTAGCGGACTACGAGCAGTACTTC.

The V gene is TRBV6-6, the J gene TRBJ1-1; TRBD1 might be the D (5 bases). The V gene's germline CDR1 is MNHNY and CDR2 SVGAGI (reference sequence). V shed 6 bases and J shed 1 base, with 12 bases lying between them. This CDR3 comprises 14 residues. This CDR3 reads CASSKPTENTEAFF. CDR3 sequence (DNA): TGTGCCAGCAGCAAGCCGACAGAGAACACTGAAGCTTTCTTT.

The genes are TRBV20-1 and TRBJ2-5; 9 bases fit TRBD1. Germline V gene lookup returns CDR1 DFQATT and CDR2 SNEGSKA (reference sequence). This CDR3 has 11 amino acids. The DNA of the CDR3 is TGCAGAACGGGACAGGGAGAGACCCAGTACTTC. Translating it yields CRTGQGETQYF.

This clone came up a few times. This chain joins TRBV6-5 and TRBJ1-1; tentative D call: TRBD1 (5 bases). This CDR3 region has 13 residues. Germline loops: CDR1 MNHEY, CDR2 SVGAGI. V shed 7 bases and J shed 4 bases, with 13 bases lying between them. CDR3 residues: CASTVGEATEAFF. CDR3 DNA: TGTGCCAGCACTGTAGGGGAGGCCACTGAAGCTTTCTTT.

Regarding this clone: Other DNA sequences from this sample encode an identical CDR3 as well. CDR3 nucleotides: TGCAGCGTCGCGACTAGCGGGAGCTACAATGAGCAGTTCTTC. Translated, it gives CSVATSGSYNEQFF. The chain employs TRBV29-1 and TRBJ2-1, with TRBD2 matching 12 bases. Per germline, CDR1 SQVTM and CDR2 ANQGSEA. The CDR3 spans 14 residues. After removal of 6 bases from V and 3 bases from J, the junction contained 3 bases not matched to a gene.

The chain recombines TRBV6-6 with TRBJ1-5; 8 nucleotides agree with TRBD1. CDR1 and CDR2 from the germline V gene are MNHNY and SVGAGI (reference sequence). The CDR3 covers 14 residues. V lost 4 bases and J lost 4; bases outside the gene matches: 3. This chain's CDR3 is CASSSGQGNQPQHF. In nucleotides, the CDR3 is TGTGCCAGCAGTTCCGGACAGGGAAATCAGCCCCAGCATTTT.

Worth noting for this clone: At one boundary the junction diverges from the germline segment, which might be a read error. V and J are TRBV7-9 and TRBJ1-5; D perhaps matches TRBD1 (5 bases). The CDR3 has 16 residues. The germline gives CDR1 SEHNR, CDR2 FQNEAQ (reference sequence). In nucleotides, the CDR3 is TGTTCCAGCAGCGGTCAGGGAAATTATAGCAATCAGCCCCAGCATTTT. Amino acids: CSSSGQGNYSNQPQHF.

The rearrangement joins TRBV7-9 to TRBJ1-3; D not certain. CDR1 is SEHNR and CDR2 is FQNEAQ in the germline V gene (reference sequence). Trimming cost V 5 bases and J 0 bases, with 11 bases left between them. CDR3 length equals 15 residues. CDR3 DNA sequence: TGTGCCAGCAGCCCTCCTTCGAGCTCTGGAAACACCATATATTTT. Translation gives CASSPPSSSGNTIYF.

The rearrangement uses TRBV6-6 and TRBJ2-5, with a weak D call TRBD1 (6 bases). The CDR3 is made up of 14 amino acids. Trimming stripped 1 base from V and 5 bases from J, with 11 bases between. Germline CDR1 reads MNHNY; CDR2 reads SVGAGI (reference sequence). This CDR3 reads CASSYLAGEETQYF. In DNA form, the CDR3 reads TGTGCCAGCAGTTACTTAGCAGGGGAGGAGACCCAGTACTTC.

The CDR3 reads CASRSGTGAYEQYF. The CDR3 coding sequence is TGTGCCAGCAGATCCGGGACAGGGGCCTACGAGCAGTACTTC. The chain combines TRBV28 with TRBJ2-7; 10 positions match TRBD1. The CDR3 sequence is 14 residues long. Trimming at V came to 6 bases and at J to 2 bases, leaving 4 bases not matched to a gene. Germline V CDR1 and CDR2: MDHEN, SYDVKM.

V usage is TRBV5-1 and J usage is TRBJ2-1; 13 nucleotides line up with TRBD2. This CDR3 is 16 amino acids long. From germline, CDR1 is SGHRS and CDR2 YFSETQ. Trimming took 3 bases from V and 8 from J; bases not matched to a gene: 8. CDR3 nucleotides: TGCGCCAGCAGCTCCCGGACTAGCGGGAGCAACGATGAGCAGTTCTTC. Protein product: CASSSRTSGSNDEQFF.

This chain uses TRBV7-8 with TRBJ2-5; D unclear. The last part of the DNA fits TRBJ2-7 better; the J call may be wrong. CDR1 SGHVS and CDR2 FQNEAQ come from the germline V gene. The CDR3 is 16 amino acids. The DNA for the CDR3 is TGTGCCAGCAGCCGACCGCAGGATTCGAACTCCTACGAGCAGTACTTC. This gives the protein CASSRPQDSNSYEQYF.

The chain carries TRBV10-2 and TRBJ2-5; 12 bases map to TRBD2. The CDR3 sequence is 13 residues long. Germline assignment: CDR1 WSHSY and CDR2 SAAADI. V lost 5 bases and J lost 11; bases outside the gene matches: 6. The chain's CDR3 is CASSTSGRWEQYF. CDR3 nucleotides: TGCGCCAGCAGTACTAGCGGGAGGTGGGAGCAGTACTTC.

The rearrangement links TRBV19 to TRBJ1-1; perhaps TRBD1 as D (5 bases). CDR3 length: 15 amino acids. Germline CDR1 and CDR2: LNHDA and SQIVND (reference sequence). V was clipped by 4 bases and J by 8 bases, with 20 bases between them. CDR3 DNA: TGTGCCAGTAGTAGGGGTAGGGGCACGGGTGAAGAAGCTTTCTTT. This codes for CASSRGRGTGEEAFF.

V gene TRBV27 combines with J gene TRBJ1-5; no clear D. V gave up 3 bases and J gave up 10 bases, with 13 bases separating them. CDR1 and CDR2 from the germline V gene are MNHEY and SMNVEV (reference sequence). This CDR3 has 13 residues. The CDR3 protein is CASSFFNSGPQHF. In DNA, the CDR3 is TGTGCCAGCAGTTTTTTCAATTCAGGCCCCCAGCATTTT.

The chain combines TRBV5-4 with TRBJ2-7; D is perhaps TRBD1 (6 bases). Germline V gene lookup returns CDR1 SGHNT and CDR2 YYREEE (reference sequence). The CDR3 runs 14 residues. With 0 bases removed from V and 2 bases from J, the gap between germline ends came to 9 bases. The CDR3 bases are TGTGCCAGCAGCTTGGACAGGGACCCCTACGAGCAGTACTTC. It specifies CASSLDRDPYEQYF.